This T cell receptor beta chain was identified in a study of yellow fever vaccine responses in identical twins. Study-level findings and limits: After vaccination, twins' T cell response reportedly seemed partly convergent, partly personalized.

TCRdb recomputed calls from the RT-PCR reads with MiXCR, one row per CDR3 protein. This sample has 20,000 or so distinct CDR3 sequences, with approximately 79% found just once. In regard to this clonotype: The antigen is not known.

Trimming removed 6 bases at V and 1 base at J, with 12 bases between. The CDR3 runs 14 residues. Germline V CDR1 and CDR2: KGHSH, LQKENI. The input for sequencing was T cells from blood (PBMCs), unsorted or a sorted subset (not recorded which), taken before or after yellow fever vaccination (not recorded which). The rearrangement joins TRBV18 to TRBJ2-5; D is unclear. The receptor comes from a woman aged 18-35 years who received the yellow fever vaccine. CDR3 loop: CASSLGSSQETQYF. The CDR3 DNA reads TGTGCCAGCTCCCTCGGTTCCTCCCAAGAGACCCAGTACTTC. Combining the CDR3 with reference TRBV18 and TRBJ2-5 gives the whole variable domain NAGVMQNPRHLVRRRGQEARLRCSPMKGHSHVYWYRQLPEEGLKFMVYLQKENIIDESGMPKERFSAEFPKEGPSILRIQQVVRGDSAAYFCASSLGSSQETQYFGPGTRLLVL.